Listed here are 30 T cell receptor beta chains from one sample, sequenced in a study of T cell clones after liver transplantation (dated by TCRdb to between 2017 and 2020). Library prep was done by the immunoSEQ multiplex PCR assay. TCRdb mirrors the immuneACCESS table, restricted to in-frame sequences. Some clones are absent from its copies; in checked studies, under half trace to an unresolved V gene, and the reason for the others is unknown. For this sample there are some 110,000 clones; approximately 90% appear just once. The biggest ten clones account for around 0.86% of the sample. The source material was CD4+ T cells from blood, sampled 12 months after liver transplant. These TCRs come from a human patient who received a liver transplant. Some T cells may originate with the graft donor following a transplant.

The gene calls are TRBV7-2 and TRBJ1-1; TRBD1 matches 7 bases. Germline CDR1 is SGHTA and CDR2 is FQGNSA. The V segment lost 1 base and the J segment 2 bases; nucleotides outside the gene matches: 7. CDR3 length: 16 amino acids. DNA for the CDR3: TGTGCCAGCAGCTTAGTGGGCGGGACAGCTAACACTGAAGCTTTCTTT. Protein sequence: CASSLVGGTANTEAFF.

V gene TRBV5-4 combines with J gene TRBJ1-5; 7 nucleotides agree with TRBD1. Per germline, CDR1 SGHNT and CDR2 YYREEE (reference sequence). The CDR3 runs to 16 residues. V was pared by 0 bases and J by 1 base, with 4 bases of the junction left unmatched. The CDR3 DNA sequence: TGTGCCAGCAGCTTGGCCAGGGGGGGCAGCAATCAGCCCCAGCATTTT. This sequence encodes CASSLARGGSNQPQHF.

This chain links TRBV5-1 with TRBJ2-7; the D gene is possibly TRBD1 (6 bases). CDR1 is SGHRS and CDR2 is YFSETQ in the germline V gene. This CDR3 has 14 amino acids. V was cut by 1 base and J by 4 bases, with 12 bases left in between. The CDR3 DNA is TGCGCCAGCAGCTTGACAGGGCCTGGATACGAGCAGTACTTC. Protein: CASSLTGPGYEQYF.

The genes are TRBV25-1 and TRBJ1-2; TRBD1 matches at 7 bases. The CDR3 totals 13 residues. With 4 bases clipped from V and 4 bases from J, the junction kept 3 bases outside the gene matches. CDR1 and CDR2 (germline): MGHDK, SYGVNS. CDR3 nucleotides: TGTGCCAGCAGTGGGACAGGCTCCTATGGCTACACCTTC. This codes for CASSGTGSYGYTF.

The rearrangement links TRBV7-2 to TRBJ1-1; no reliable D call. V shed 6 bases and J shed 1 base, with 9 bases lying between them. CDR3 size: 13 residues. CDR1 and CDR2 (germline): SGHTA, FQGNSA. For the CDR3, the DNA is TGTGCCAGCAGGACTACAAGGAACACTGAAGCTTTCTTT. Its protein is CASRTTRNTEAFF.

The chain is built from TRBV5-1 and TRBJ2-7; TRBD1 might be the D (5 bases). Germline V CDR1 and CDR2: SGHRS, YFSETQ. The CDR3 is made up of 14 amino acids. V lost 4 bases and J 4 bases, leaving 15 bases between the germline ends. The CDR3 is CASSQPGQLYEQYF. The CDR3 bases are TGCGCCAGCAGCCAGCCCGGACAATTATACGAGCAGTACTTC.

The chain employs TRBV11-3 and TRBJ1-2; 9 bases are a match to TRBD1. Germline V gene sequence: CDR1 SGHNT, CDR2 YENEEA. The length of the CDR3 is 13 residues. After removal of 4 bases from V and 8 bases from J, the junction contained 5 bases not matched to a gene. Here the CDR3 reads CASSSGQGDGYTF. For the CDR3, the DNA is TGTGCCAGCAGCTCGGGACAGGGAGACGGCTACACCTTC. Drawing the rest from reference TRBV11-3 and TRBJ1-2, the complete variable domain is EAGVVQSPRYKIIEKKQPVAFWCNPISGHNTLYWYLQNLGQGPELLIRYENEEAVDDSQLPKDRFSAERLKGVDSTLKIQPAELGDSAVYLCASSSGQGDGYTFGSGTRLTVV.

CDR3 sequence (DNA): TGTGCCAGTTCTCCTCCGGGACAGGGATTTGGTCAGCCCCAGCATTTT. Its translation: CASSPPGQGFGQPQHF. The gene calls are TRBV19 and TRBJ1-5, with 9 bases aligning to TRBD1. Germline assignment: CDR1 LNHDA and CDR2 SQIVND (reference sequence). Trimming at V came to 8 bases and at J to 6 bases, leaving 14 bases not matched to a gene. The CDR3 covers 16 residues. The full variable domain, rest sourced from reference TRBV19 and TRBJ1-5, is DGGITQSPKYLFRKEGQNVTLSCEQNLNHDAMYWYRQDPGQGLRLIYYSQIVNDFQKGDIAEGYSVSREKKESFPLTVTSAQKNPTAFYLCASSPPGQGFGQPQHFGDGTRLSIL.

The V call is TRBV7-8, the J call TRBJ2-7; perhaps TRBD2 as D (6 bases). The germline V and J ends were trimmed by 2 bases and 5 bases, with 16 bases remaining between them. CDR1 is SGHVS and CDR2 is FQNEAQ in the germline V gene. The CDR3 consists of 15 residues. CDR3 coding DNA: TGTGCCAGCAGCTTATCGGCCCGGGAGATGGACGAGCAGTACTTC. Its protein product is CASSLSAREMDEQYF.

The chain carries TRBV7-6 and TRBJ2-2, with a weak D call TRBD2 (6 bases). Trimming cost V 0 bases and J 5 bases, with 16 bases left between them. The CDR3 runs 17 residues. Germline V gives CDR1 SGHVS, CDR2 FNYEAQ. CDR3 in amino acids: CASSLARPSVTTGELFF. As DNA, the CDR3 is TGTGCCAGCAGCTTAGCGAGGCCTAGCGTTACGACCGGGGAGCTGTTTTTT.

This chain links TRBV28 with TRBJ2-5, with 7 bases identical to TRBD1. CDR3 length: 16 residues. In germline, CDR1 is MDHEN, CDR2 SYDVKM. The trim removed 2 bases at V and 4 bases at J, leaving 10 bases unmatched. CDR3 bases: TGTGCCAGCAGTTTAAGGACGGGACAGCGAGTAGAGACCCAGTACTTC. It translates to CASSLRTGQRVETQYF. The variable domain in full, completed from reference TRBV28 and TRBJ2-5, reads DVKVTQSSRYLVKRTGEKVFLECVQDMDHENMFWYRQDPGLGLRLIYFSYDVKMKEKGDIPEGYSVSREKKERFSLILESASTNQTSMYLCASSLRTGQRVETQYFGPGTRLLVL.

The J gene is TRBJ1-5, the V gene TRBV2; a possible D gene is TRBD1 (6 bases). Germline CDR1 reads SNHLY; CDR2 reads FYNNEI. This CDR3 has 15 amino acids. Deletions cut 6 bases from V and 2 bases from J, with 14 bases between. The CDR3 nucleotides read TGTGCCAGCAGCAACAGGGTAGAGCGCAATCAGCCCCAGCATTTT. This translates into CASSNRVERNQPQHF.

The CDR3 reads CASSSGGVQFF. Written as DNA, the CDR3 is TGTGCCAGCAGCTCAGGGGGGGTGCAGTTCTTC. The V and J genes are TRBV7-8 and TRBJ2-1; D might be TRBD1 or TRBD2, each matching 7 bases. The V and J ends lost 4 bases and 12 bases respectively, with 10 bases between them. Germline CDR1 is SGHVS and CDR2 is FQNEAQ. The CDR3 is made up of 11 amino acids.

This clone was recorded only once. The chain combines TRBV11-3 with TRBJ2-1; perhaps D is TRBD1 or TRBD2 (5 bases each). The ends were cut back, 5 bases at V and 6 bases at J, with 20 bases in the middle. This CDR3 comprises 16 residues. The germline CDR1 and CDR2 sequences are SGHNT and YENEEA. The DNA for the CDR3 is TGTGCCAGCAGCCCTAGGGTTGGGGGATTGGGCAATGAGCAGTTCTTC. Translated: CASSPRVGGLGNEQFF.

Only a few counts were recorded for this clone. This chain joins TRBV7-8 and TRBJ2-2, with D unclear. CDR1 SGHVS and CDR2 FQNEAQ come from the germline V gene. Trimming removed 1 base at V and 0 bases at J, with 6 bases between. The CDR3 sequence is 15 residues long. In nucleotides, the CDR3 is TGTGCCAGCAGCTTAGAACTAACGAACACCGGGGAGCTGTTTTTT. Its protein is CASSLELTNTGELFF.

The gene calls are TRBV19 and TRBJ2-1; D ambiguous. Trimming removed 2 bases at V and 8 bases at J, with 4 bases between. The CDR3 runs 11 residues. Germline CDR1 reads LNHDA; CDR2 reads SQIVND (reference sequence). CDR3 in DNA: TGTGCCAGTAGTATAAGAGATGAGCAGTTCTTC. Translating it yields CASSIRDEQFF.

The V call is TRBV18, the J call TRBJ1-2; D is possibly TRBD1 (6 bases). From germline, CDR1 is KGHSH and CDR2 LQKENI. This CDR3 comprises 15 residues. The germline V and J ends were trimmed by 6 bases and 0 bases, with 14 bases remaining between them. CDR3 in amino acids: CASSVGAYANYGYTF. CDR3 DNA sequence: TGTGCCAGCTCCGTGGGGGCCTACGCTAACTATGGCTACACCTTC.

Written as DNA, the CDR3 is TGTGCCAGCAGTCGCCGGGACTCAACCTCCGGGGAGCTGTTTTTT. It encodes CASSRRDSTSGELFF. The gene calls are TRBV9 and TRBJ2-2; a possible D gene is TRBD2 (6 bases). Germline values: CDR1 SGDLS, CDR2 YYNGEE. Between the trimmed V and J ends, which lost 5 bases and 6 bases, there was a span of 17 bases. This CDR3 is built from 15 residues.

The chain combines TRBV11-2 with TRBJ2-3; D is perhaps TRBD1 (6 bases). Germline-derived CDR1 and CDR2 are SGHAT and FQNNGV. The germline V and J ends were trimmed by 3 bases and 3 bases, with 10 bases remaining between them. The CDR3 consists of 14 residues. CDR3 sequence (DNA): TGTGCCAGCAGCTTTACAGGGACGACAGATACGCAGTATTTT. This encodes CASSFTGTTDTQYF. The variable domain in full, completed from reference TRBV11-2 and TRBJ2-3, reads EAGVAQSPRYKIIEKRQSVAFWCNPISGHATLYWYQQILGQGPKLLIQFQNNGVVDDSQLPKDRFSAERLKGVDSTLKIQPAKLEDSAVYLCASSFTGTTDTQYFGPGTRLTVL.

J is TRBJ2-3 and V is TRBV2; maybe TRBD2 (5 bases). The length of the CDR3 is 12 residues. Germline V gene lookup returns CDR1 SNHLY and CDR2 FYNNEI. Trimming removed 3 bases from V and 11 bases from J, with 12 bases in between. The CDR3 DNA is TGTGCCAGCAGTGACCCTTTAGGGAGGCAGTATTTT. This encodes CASSDPLGRQYF.

The chain has TRBV11-2 and TRBJ2-7, with 14 positions matching TRBD2. V was pared by 1 base and J by 0 bases, with 2 bases of the junction left unmatched. This CDR3 region has 17 residues. The germline V gene has CDR1 SGHAT and CDR2 FQNNGV. CDR3 sequence (DNA): TGTGCCAGCAGCTTAGGACTAGCGGGAGGGTACTCCTACGAGCAGTACTTC. Protein: CASSLGLAGGYSYEQYF. The variable domain in full, with the rest retrieved from reference TRBV11-2 and TRBJ2-7, is EAGVAQSPRYKIIEKRQSVAFWCNPISGHATLYWYQQILGQGPKLLIQFQNNGVVDDSQLPKDRFSAERLKGVDSTLKIQPAKLEDSAVYLCASSLGLAGGYSYEQYFGPGTRLTVT.

This clone came up a few times. J is TRBJ1-5 and V is TRBV9, with a possible D match to TRBD1 (5 bases). Per the germline V gene, CDR1 is SGDLS and CDR2 is YYNGEE. CDR3 length: 13 residues. V dropped 3 bases and J dropped 3 bases, with 7 bases sitting between them. Here the CDR3 reads CASSGQPNQPQHF. The CDR3 nucleotides read TGTGCCAGCAGCGGACAGCCCAATCAGCCCCAGCATTTT.

The gene calls are TRBV6-5 and TRBJ1-1; no definite D call. V was cut by 1 base and J by 2 bases, with 8 bases left in between. CDR3 length equals 14 residues. Germline values: CDR1 MNHEY, CDR2 SVGAGI. The DNA for the CDR3 is TGTGCCAGCAGTTACTTAGGGTTAAACACTGAAGCTTTCTTT. This gives the protein CASSYLGLNTEAFF.

This clone was detected only once. The chain uses TRBV19 and TRBJ2-3; 7 nucleotides match TRBD2. Germline V gives CDR1 LNHDA, CDR2 SQIVND (reference sequence). V shed 7 bases, J shed 6 bases, and the junction held 7 bases outside the gene matches. This CDR3 comprises 13 residues. The CDR3 DNA follows: TGTGCCAGTACCATGCGGGGGTCGGATACGCAGTATTTT. Translating it yields CASTMRGSDTQYF.

The V and J genes are TRBV19 and TRBJ1-2, with 7 bases aligning to TRBD1. The V segment lost 4 bases and the J segment 6 bases; nucleotides outside the gene matches: 14. Germline V gives CDR1 LNHDA, CDR2 SQIVND (reference sequence). CDR3 length equals 16 residues. CDR3 coding DNA: TGTGCCAGTAGTACAACCGTGGGAGACAGGGTGAATGGCTACACCTTC. Protein: CASSTTVGDRVNGYTF.

V gene TRBV10-3 combines with J gene TRBJ2-6; D may be TRBD2 (6 bases). The germline V gene has CDR1 ENHRY and CDR2 SYGVKD. The CDR3 totals 15 residues. Trimming took 4 bases from V and 1 from J, leaving 8 bases between them. The DNA of the CDR3 is TGTGCCATCAGTGGGGGAGGATCTGGGGCCAACGTCCTGACTTTC. It is translated as CAISGGGSGANVLTF.

The rearrangement uses TRBV6-1 and TRBJ1-2; no reliable D call. Germline V lookup: CDR1 MNHNS, CDR2 SASEGT. Trimming cost V 4 bases and J 4 bases, with 10 bases left between them. The CDR3 contains 13 residues. The CDR3 DNA follows: TGTGCCAGCAGTGCGCAACAAATCTATGGCTACACCTTC. Translation gives CASSAQQIYGYTF.

The genes are TRBV28 and TRBJ2-7, with no clear D. The CDR3 covers 14 residues. V lost 3 bases to trimming and J lost 2 bases, with 11 bases between them. The germline gives CDR1 MDHEN, CDR2 SYDVKM. The DNA of the CDR3 is TGTGCCAGCAGTTTTCGGGCTGTGACCTACGAGCAGTACTTC. Its protein product is CASSFRAVTYEQYF.

V and J are TRBV7-2 and TRBJ1-3; no reliable D call. Germline V lookup: CDR1 SGHTA, CDR2 FQGNSA. V lost 4 bases and J 4 bases, leaving 11 bases between the germline ends. The CDR3 is made up of 14 amino acids. This CDR3 reads CASSSPTPGNTIYF. The CDR3 coding sequence is TGTGCCAGCAGCTCTCCCACGCCGGGAAACACCATATATTTT.

V gene TRBV6-5 combines with J gene TRBJ2-1, with TRBD2 matching over 9 bases. The CDR3 covers 14 residues. The V gene's germline CDR1 is MNHEY and CDR2 SVGAGI. V was clipped by 6 bases and J by 4 bases; unmatched bases: 4. This chain's CDR3 is CASRFAGGYNEQFF. The CDR3 nucleotides are TGTGCCAGCAGATTCGCGGGAGGGTACAATGAGCAGTTCTTC.